This record covers a single T cell receptor (beta chain). Its target is unknown. This entry belongs to a study of blood T cells in healthy people across ages. A J-beta primer mix and a sample-barcoded 5' primer were used in a second PCR of about 7 to 12 cycles. Each CDR3 protein is one row after TCRdb ran MiXCR on the 5' RACE reads. The sample carries about 560,000 distinct CDR3 sequences, about 27% recorded once. Regarding the study as a whole: With age, beta diversity per million T cells declined roughly linearly, significantly by 30 to 40.

CDR3 length equals 14 residues. Per the germline V gene, CDR1 is MDHEN and CDR2 is SYDVKM. V was pared by 6 bases and J by 5 bases, with 13 bases between. These same records also appear under a second study, on T cells of mothers and their children.

The sequence was collected from a boy aged 2-9 years in good health. This chain uses TRBV28 with TRBJ2-2, with a tentative D call TRBD2 (6 bases). The sequencing sample was made of blood. The CDR3 spells CASRLLARTGELFF. DNA for the CDR3: TGTGCCAGCAGACTACTAGCCAGAACCGGGGAGCTGTTTTTT.